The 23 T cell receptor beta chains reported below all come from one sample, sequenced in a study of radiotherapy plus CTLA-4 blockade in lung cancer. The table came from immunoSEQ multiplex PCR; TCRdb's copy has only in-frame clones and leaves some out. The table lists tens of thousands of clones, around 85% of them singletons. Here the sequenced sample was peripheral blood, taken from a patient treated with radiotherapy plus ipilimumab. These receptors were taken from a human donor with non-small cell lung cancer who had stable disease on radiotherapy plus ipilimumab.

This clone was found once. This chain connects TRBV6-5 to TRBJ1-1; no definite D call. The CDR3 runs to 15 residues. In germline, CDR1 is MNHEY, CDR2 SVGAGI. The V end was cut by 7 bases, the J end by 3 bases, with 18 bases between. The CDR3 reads CASTSRRITDTEAFF. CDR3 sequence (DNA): TGTGCCAGCACCTCCAGGAGGATCACGGACACTGAAGCTTTCTTT.

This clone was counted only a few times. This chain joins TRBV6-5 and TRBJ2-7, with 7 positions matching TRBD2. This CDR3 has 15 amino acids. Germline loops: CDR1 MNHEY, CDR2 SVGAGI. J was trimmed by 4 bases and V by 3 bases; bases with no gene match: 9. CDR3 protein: CASSYEAGGGYEQYF. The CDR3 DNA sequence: TGTGCCAGCAGTTATGAGGCTGGGGGGGGTTACGAGCAGTACTTC.

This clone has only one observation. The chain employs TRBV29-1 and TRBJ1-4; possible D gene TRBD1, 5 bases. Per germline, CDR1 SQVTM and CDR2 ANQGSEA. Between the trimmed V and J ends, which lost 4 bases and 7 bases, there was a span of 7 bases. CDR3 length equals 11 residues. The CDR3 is CSVGRAEKLFF. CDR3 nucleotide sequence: TGCAGCGTTGGCAGGGCTGAAAAACTGTTTTTT.

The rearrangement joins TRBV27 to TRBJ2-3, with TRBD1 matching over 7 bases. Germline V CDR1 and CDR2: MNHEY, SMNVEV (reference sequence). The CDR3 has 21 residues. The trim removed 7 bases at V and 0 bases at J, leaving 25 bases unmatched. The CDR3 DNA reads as TGTGCCAGCAAACCCCGCCGAACTACAGGGGCGTCGTTGGATAGCACAGATACGCAGTATTTT. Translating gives CASKPRRTTGASLDSTDTQYF.

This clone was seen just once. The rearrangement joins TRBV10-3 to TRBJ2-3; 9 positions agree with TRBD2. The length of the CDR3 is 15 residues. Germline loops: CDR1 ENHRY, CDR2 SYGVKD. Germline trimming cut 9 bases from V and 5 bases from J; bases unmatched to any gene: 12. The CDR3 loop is CAIGTGRGGVDTQYF. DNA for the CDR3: TGTGCCATAGGCACGGGGCGGGGGGGCGTAGATACGCAGTATTTT.

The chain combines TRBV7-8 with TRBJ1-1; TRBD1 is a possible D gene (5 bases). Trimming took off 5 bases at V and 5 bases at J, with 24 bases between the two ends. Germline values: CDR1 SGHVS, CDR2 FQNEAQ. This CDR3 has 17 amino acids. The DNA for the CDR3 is TGTGCCAGCAGCCCGCTCCCCGGCAGGGCGGCCGGAACTGAAGCTTTCTTT. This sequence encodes CASSPLPGRAAGTEAFF.

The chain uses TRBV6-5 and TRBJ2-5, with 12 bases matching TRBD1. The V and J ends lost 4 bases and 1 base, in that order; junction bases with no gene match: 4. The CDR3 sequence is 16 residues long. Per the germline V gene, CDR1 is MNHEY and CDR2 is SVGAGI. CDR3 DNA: TGTGCCAGCAGTTCCGGGACAGGGGGCCCCCAAGAGACCCAGTACTTC. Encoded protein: CASSSGTGGPQETQYF.

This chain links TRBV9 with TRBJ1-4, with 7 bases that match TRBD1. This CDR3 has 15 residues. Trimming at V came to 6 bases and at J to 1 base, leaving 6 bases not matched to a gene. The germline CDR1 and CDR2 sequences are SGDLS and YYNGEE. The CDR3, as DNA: TGTGCCAGCACCAGACAGGGCTTAACTAATGAAAAACTGTTTTTT. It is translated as CASTRQGLTNEKLFF.

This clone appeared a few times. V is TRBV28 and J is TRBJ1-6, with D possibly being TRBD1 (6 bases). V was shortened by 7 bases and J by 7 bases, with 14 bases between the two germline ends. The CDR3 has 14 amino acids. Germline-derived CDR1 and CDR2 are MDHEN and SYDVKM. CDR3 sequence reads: CASTHWGTNSPLHF. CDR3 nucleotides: TGTGCCAGCACCCATTGGGGGACAAATTCACCCCTCCACTTT.

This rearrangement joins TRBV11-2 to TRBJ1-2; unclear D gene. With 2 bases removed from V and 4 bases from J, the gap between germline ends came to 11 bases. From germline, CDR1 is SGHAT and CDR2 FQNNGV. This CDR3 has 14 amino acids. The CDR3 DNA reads TGTGCCAGCAGCTTATCGGACCGACGCTATGGCTACACCTTC. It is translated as CASSLSDRRYGYTF.

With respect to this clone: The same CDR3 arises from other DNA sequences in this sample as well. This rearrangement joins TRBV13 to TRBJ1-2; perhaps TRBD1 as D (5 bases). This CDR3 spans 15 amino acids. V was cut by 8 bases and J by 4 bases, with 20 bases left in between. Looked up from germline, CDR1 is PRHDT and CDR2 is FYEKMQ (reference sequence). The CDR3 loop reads CASRSGPGGGYGYTF. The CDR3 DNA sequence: TGTGCCAGCCGCTCGGGACCGGGGGGGGGCTATGGCTACACCTTC.

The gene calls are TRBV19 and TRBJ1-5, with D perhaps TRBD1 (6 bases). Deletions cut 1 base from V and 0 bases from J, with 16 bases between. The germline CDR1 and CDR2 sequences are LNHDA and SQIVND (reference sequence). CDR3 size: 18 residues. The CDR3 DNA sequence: TGTGCCAGTAGTATAGTACTGGACAGCGGTTATAGCAATCAGCCCCAGCATTTT. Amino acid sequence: CASSIVLDSGYSNQPQHF. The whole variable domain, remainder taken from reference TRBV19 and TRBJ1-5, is DGGITQSPKYLFRKEGQNVTLSCEQNLNHDAMYWYRQDPGQGLRLIYYSQIVNDFQKGDIAEGYSVSREKKESFPLTVTSAQKNPTAFYLCASSIVLDSGYSNQPQHFGDGTRLSIL.

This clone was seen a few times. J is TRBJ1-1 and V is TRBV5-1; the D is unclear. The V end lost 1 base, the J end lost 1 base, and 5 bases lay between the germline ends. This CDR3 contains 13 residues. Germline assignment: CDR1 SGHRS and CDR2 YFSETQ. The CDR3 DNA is TGCGCCAGCAGCTTGATTCAGAACACTGAAGCTTTCTTT. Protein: CASSLIQNTEAFF.

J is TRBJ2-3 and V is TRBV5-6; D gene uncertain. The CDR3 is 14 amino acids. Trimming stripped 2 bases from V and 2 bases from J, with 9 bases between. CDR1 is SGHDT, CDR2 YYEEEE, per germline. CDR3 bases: TGTGCCAGCAGCTTCTCCAGATTCACAGATACGCAGTATTTT. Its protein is CASSFSRFTDTQYF.

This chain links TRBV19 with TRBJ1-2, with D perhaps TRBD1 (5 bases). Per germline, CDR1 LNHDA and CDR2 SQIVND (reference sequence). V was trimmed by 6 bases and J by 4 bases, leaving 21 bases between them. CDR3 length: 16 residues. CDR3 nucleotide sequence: TGTGCCAGTAGGGGGGAAGACAGTGCCTCCAGCTATGGCTACACCTTC. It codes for CASRGEDSASSYGYTF. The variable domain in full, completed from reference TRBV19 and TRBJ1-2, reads DGGITQSPKYLFRKEGQNVTLSCEQNLNHDAMYWYRQDPGQGLRLIYYSQIVNDFQKGDIAEGYSVSREKKESFPLTVTSAQKNPTAFYLCASRGEDSASSYGYTFGSGTRLTVV.

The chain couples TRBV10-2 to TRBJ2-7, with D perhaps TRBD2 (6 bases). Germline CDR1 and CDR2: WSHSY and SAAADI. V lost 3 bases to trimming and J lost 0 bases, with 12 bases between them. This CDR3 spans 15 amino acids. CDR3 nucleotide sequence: TGCGCCAGCAGTGATCCCTCCGGGAGCTCCTACGAGCAGTACTTC. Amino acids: CASSDPSGSSYEQYF.

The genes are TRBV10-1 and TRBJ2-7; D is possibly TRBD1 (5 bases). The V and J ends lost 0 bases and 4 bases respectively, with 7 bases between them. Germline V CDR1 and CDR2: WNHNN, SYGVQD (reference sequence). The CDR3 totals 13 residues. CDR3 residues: CASSESTAYEQYF. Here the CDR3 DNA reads TGCGCCAGCAGTGAGTCGACAGCATACGAGCAGTACTTC.

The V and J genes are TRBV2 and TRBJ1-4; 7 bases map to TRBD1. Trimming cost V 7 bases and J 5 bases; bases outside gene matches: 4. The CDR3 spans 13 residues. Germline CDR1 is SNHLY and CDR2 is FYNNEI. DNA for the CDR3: TGTGCCAGCATTTCACAGGGGAATGAAAAACTGTTTTTT. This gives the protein CASISQGNEKLFF. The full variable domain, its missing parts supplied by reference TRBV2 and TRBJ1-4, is EPEVTQTPSHQVTQMGQEVILRCVPISNHLYFYWYRQILGQKVEFLVSFYNNEISEKSEIFDDQFSVERPDGSNFTLKIRSTKLEDSAMYFCASISQGNEKLFFGSGTQLSVL.

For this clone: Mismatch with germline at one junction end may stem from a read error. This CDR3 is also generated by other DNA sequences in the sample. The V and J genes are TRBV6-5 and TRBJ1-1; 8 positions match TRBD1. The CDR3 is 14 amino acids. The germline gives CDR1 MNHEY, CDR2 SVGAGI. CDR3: CASSWGQANTEAFF. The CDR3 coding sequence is TGTGCCAGCAGTTGGGGACAGGCGAACACTGAAGCTTTCTTC.

DNA of the CDR3: TGTGCCAGCAGCCAAGGCATAGACCCTTATGGCTACACCTTC. It yields the protein CASSQGIDPYGYTF. The chain employs TRBV14 and TRBJ1-2, with D uncertain. CDR1 and CDR2 from the germline V gene are SGHDN and FVKESK. V was shortened by 1 base and J by 5 bases, with 11 bases between the two germline ends. The CDR3 loop spans 14 amino acids.

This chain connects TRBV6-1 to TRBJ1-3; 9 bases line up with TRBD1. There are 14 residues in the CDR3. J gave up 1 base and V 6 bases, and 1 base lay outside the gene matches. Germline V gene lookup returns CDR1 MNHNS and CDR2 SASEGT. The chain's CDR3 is CASRGQGSGNTIYF. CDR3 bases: TGTGCCAGCAGGGGACAGGGTTCTGGAAACACCATATATTTT.

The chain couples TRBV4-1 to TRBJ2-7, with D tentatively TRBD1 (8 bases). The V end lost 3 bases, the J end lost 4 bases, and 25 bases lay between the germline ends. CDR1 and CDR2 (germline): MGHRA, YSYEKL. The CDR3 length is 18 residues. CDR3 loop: CASSQGGQGAASSYEQYV. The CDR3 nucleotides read TGCGCCAGCAGCCAGGGGGGGCAGGGGGCGGCCTCGTCTTACGAGCAGTACGTC.

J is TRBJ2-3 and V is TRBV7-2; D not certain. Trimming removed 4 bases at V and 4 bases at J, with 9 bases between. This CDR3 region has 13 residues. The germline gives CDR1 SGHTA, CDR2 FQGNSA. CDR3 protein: CASSSLDSDTQYF. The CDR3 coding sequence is TGTGCCAGCAGCTCCCTTGACTCAGATACGCAGTATTTT.